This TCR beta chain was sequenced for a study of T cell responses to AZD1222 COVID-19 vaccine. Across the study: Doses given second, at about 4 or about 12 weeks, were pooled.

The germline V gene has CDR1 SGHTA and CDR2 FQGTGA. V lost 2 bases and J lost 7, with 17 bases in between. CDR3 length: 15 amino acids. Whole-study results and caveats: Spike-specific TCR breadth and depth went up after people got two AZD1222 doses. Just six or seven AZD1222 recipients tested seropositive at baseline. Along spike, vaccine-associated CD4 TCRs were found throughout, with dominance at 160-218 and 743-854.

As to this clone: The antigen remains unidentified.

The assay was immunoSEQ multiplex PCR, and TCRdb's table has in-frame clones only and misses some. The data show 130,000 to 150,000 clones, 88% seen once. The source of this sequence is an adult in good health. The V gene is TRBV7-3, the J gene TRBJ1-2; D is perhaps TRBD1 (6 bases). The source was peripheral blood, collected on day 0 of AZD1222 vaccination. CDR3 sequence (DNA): TGTGCCAGCAGCTTAGGGGCCGACAGGTCCGGTGGCTACACCTTC. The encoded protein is CASSLGADRSGGYTF.